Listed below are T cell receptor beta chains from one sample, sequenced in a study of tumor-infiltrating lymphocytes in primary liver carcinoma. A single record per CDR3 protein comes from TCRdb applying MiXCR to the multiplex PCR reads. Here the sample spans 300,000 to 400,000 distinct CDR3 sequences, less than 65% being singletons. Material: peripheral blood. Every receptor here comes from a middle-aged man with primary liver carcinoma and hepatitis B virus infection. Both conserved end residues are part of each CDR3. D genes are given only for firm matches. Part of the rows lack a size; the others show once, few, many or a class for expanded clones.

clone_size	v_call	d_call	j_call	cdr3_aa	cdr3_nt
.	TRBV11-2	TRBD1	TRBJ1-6	CASSRTGVRLPLHF	TGTGCCAGCAGCCGGACAGGTGTTAGATTACCCCTCCACTTT
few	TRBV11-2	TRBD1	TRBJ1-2	CASSSADRVYRGGYTF	TGTGCCAGCAGCTCGGCCGACAGGGTTTATCGTGGTGGCTACACCTTC
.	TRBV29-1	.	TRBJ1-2	CSVVLWAYRQGERGYTF	TGCAGCGTTGTTCTCTGGGCGTATCGGCAGGGAGAGCGGGGCTACACCTTC
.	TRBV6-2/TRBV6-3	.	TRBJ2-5	CARNTPGGARETQYF	TGTGCCAGGAACACCCCCGGGGGCGCGCGAGAGACCCAGTACTTC
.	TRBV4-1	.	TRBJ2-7	CASSQHAPNHYEQYF	TGCGCCAGCAGCCAACATGCGCCAAACCACTACGAGCAGTACTTC
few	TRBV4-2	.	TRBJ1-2	CASSQTDGGLGYTF	TGTGCCAGCAGCCAAACCGATGGTGGTCTTGGCTACACCTTC
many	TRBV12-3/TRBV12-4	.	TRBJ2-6	CASRPRDSGANVLTF	TGTGCCAGCAGGCCACGGGACTCTGGGGCCAACGTCCTGACTTTC
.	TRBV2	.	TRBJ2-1	CASSQGRAAYNEQFF	TGTGCCTCTTCTCAAGGGCGGGCGGCATACAATGAGCAGTTCTTC
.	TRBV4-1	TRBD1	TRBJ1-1	CASSQDEDRPLLNIEAFF	TGCGCCAGCAGCCAAGATGAGGACAGGCCTCTTCTGAACATTGAAGCTTTCTTT
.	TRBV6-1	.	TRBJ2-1	CASSEMIATLNEQFF	TGTGCCAGCAGTGAAATGATAGCAACTCTAAATGAGCAGTTCTTC
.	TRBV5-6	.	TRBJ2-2	CASSSGTRVTWELFF	TGTGCCAGCAGCTCCGGGACAAGGGTGACATGGGAGCTGTTTTTT
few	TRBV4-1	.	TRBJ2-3	CASSQGPAKKVTDTQYF	TGCGCCAGCAGCCAAGGCCCTGCGAAGAAGGTGACAGATACGCAGTATTTT
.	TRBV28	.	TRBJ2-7	CASSLQPGASDSYEQYF	TGTGCCAGCAGCCTTCAGCCTGGGGCTAGCGACTCCTACGAGCAGTACTTC
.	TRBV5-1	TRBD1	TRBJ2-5	CASSFFAHRGRETQYF	TGCGCCAGCAGCTTTTTCGCGCACAGGGGACGAGAGACCCAGTACTTC
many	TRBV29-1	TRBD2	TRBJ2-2	CSVEVLAGGQGTGELFF	TGCAGCGTTGAAGTACTAGCGGGAGGGCAGGGCACCGGGGAGCTGTTTTTT
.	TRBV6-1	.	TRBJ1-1	CASSARSWNTETFF	TGTGCCAGCAGTGCGCGGAGTTGGAACACTGAAACTTTCTTT
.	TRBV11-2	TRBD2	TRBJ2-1	CASSDLSGSAFLYNEQFF	TGTGCCAGCAGCGATCTTAGCGGGAGTGCCTTCCTCTACAATGAGCAGTTCTTC
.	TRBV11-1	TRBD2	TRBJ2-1	CASTGTTSPRPNVQFF	TGTGCCAGCACAGGGACGACTAGCCCACGTCCCAATGTGCAGTTCTTC
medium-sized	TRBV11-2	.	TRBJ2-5	CASSFSEETQYF	TGTGCCAGCAGCTTTTCAGAAGAGACCCAGTACTTC
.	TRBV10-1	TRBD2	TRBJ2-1	CASSRSSGNTNNEQFF	TGCGCCAGCTCTCGATCAAGCGGGAACACCAACAATGAGCAGTTCTTC
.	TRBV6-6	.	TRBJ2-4	CASSYSTSGIAKNIQNF	TGTGCCAGCAGTTACTCGACGTCAGGGATCGCCAAAAACATTCAGAACTTC
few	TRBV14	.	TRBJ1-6	CASSQDRRSPLHF	TGTGCCAGCAGCCAAGATAGGCGTTCACCCCTCCACTTT
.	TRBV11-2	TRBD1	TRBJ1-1	CAGSLAGTGWLAEALF	TGTGCCGGCAGCTTAGCAGGGACAGGGTGGTTGGCTGAAGCTCTCTTT
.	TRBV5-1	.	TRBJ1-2	CASSLEGVYYGYTF	TGCGCCAGCAGCTTGGAAGGGGTTTACTATGGCTACACCTTC
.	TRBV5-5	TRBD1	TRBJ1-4	CASSTDGGTGKLFF	TGTGCCAGCAGCACGGATGGGGGGACAGGAAAACTGTTTTTT
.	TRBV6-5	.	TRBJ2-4	CASRSQPGNIQYF	TGTGCCAGCAGATCCCAACCCGGAAACATTCAGTACTTC
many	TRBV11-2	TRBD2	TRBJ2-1	CASSSSLAAISYNEQFF	TGTGCCAGCAGCTCCTCACTAGCGGCCATCTCCTACAATGAGCAGTTCTTC
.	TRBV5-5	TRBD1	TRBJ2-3	CASSFSWGPGGTYTQYF	TGTGCCAGCAGCTTTTCGTGGGGACCAGGGGGAACATATACGCAGTATTTT
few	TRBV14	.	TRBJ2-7	CASSPTNYEQYF	TGTGCCAGCAGCCCCACCAACTACGAGCAGTACTTC
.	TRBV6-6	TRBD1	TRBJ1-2	CASMAGQTSVYGYTF	TGTGCCAGCATGGCGGGACAGACTTCTGTATATGGCTACACCTTC
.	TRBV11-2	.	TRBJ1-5	CASSGRGDNQPQHF	TGTGCCAGCAGCGGGCGGGGGGACAATCAGCCTCAGCATTTT
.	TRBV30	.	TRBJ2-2	CAWSDGSLAGELFF	TGTGCCTGGAGTGACGGGAGTCTGGCCGGGGAGCTGTTTTTT
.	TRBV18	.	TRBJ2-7	CASSPLGGGTGQDSYEQYF	TGTGCCAGCTCACCCCTCGGCGGGGGGACGGGACAGGACTCCTACGAGCAGTACTTC
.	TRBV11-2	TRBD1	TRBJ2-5	CANSPRQGSETQYF	TGTGCCAACAGTCCTCGACAGGGTAGTGAGACCCAGTACTTC
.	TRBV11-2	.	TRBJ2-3	CASSLTSNGADTQYF	TGTGCCAGCAGCTTAACATCTAATGGCGCAGATACGCAGTATTTT
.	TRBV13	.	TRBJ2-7	CASSSQQDINEQYF	TGTGCCAGCAGCTCCCAGCAGGATATAAACGAGCAGTACTTC
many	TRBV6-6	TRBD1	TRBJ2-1	CASSTTGRSYNEQFF	TGTGCCAGCAGTACGACAGGGCGATCCTACAATGAGCAGTTCTTC
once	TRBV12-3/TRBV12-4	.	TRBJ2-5	CANSRASGETQYF	TGTGCCAACAGCCGGGCGTCGGGAGAGACCCAGTACTTC
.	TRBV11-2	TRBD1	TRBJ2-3	CDSSSSGDSTNTQYF	TGTGACAGCAGCTCATCAGGGGACAGCACAAATACGCAGTATTTT
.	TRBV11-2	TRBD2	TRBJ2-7	CASCGTSWRALYEQYF	TGTGCCAGCTGCGGGACTAGCTGGAGGGCCTTGTACGAGCAGTACTTC
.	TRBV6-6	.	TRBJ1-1	CASSPIANTEAFF	TGTGCCAGCAGTCCCATAGCGAACACTGAAGCTTTCTTT
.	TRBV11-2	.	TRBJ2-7	CASSLGWGHASSYEQYF	TGTGCCAGCAGCTTAGGCTGGGGACACGCAAGCTCCTACGAGCAGTACTTC
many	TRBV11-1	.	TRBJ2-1	CASSSTSGHNEQFF	TGTGCCAGCAGCTCGACTAGTGGGCACAATGAGCAGTTCTTC
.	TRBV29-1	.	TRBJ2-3	CSGIGGNADTQYF	TGTAGCGGTATAGGGGGTAACGCAGATACGCAGTATTTT
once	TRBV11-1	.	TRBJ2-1	CASSQKFSHYNEQFF	TGTGCCAGCAGCCAGAAGTTCTCACACTACAATGAGCAGTTCTTC
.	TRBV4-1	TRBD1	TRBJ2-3	CASSQIAGGDFDTDTQYF	TGCGCCAGCAGCCAAATTGCAGGGGGCGATTTCGACACAGATACGCAGTATTTT
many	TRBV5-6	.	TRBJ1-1	CASSLGSGRRTEAFF	TGTGCCAGCAGCTTGGGTTCAGGCCGGAGGACTGAAGCTTTCTTT
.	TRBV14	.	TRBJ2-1	CASSQDRWDSYNEQFF	TGTGCCAGCAGTCAAGATAGGTGGGACTCCTACAATGAGCAGTTCTTC
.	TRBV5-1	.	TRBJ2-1	CASSGQTKSYNEQFF	TGCGCCAGCAGCGGACAGACTAAGTCCTACAATGAGCAGTTCTTC
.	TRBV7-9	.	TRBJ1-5	CASSFFWGNQPQHF	TGTGCCAGCAGCTTCTTTTGGGGCAATCAGCCCCAGCATTTT
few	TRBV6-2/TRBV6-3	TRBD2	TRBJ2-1	CASNPRTSGRAFYNERFF	TGTGCCAGCAATCCTCGGACTAGCGGGAGGGCCTTCTACAATGAGCGGTTCTTC
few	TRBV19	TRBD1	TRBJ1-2	CASSPDRVNGYTF	TGTGCCAGTAGTCCGGACAGGGTGAATGGCTACACCTTC
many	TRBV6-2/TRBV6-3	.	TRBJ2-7	CASSHHIVRTGHHEQYF	TGTGCCAGCAGTCACCATATCGTAAGAACAGGTCACCACGAGCAGTACTTC
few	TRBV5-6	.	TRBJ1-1	CASSLEVGYTEAFF	TGTGCCAGCAGCTTGGAGGTGGGGTACACTGAAGCTTTCTTT
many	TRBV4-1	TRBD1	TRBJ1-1	CASSITGTGRLVAFF	TGCGCCAGCAGCATTACGGGGACAGGGAGATTAGTAGCTTTCTTT
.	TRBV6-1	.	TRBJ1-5	CASNGYIQPQHF	TGTGCCAGCAATGGCTATATTCAGCCCCAGCATTTT
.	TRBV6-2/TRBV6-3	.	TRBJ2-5	CARSDHRGGNQYF	TGTGCCAGAAGCGACCACAGGGGAGGGAACCAGTACTTC
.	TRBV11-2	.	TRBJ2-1	CACSFAGSFNKQFF	TGTGCCTGCAGCTTCGCCGGGAGTTTCAATAAGCAGTTCTTC
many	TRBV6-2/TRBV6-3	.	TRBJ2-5	CASSYSPSVSAGETQYF	TGTGCCAGCAGTTACTCGCCTAGCGTCTCAGCTGGGGAGACCCAGTACTTC